This TCR beta chain appears in the sequencing data of a study of control samples from healthy donors and cancer patients. V was shortened by 1 base and J by 4 bases, with 16 bases between the two germline ends. CDR1 LGHDT and CDR2 YNNKEL come from the germline V gene (reference sequence). The CDR3 loop spans 16 amino acids. Assay used: immunoSEQ multiplex PCR; TCRdb lists only in-frame clones, some missing. The profile shows approximately 58,000 clones, 70% to 90% of them singletons. This sequence was found in an older woman with lung cancer. V usage is TRBV3-1 (or the pseudogene TRBV3-2) and J usage is TRBJ1-1, with unresolved D. The sample comprised PBMCs. The chain's CDR3 is CASSQGHSGVGTEAFF. The CDR3 bases are TGTGCCAGCAGCCAAGGACATTCCGGGGTGGGCACTGAAGCTTTCTTT.